This T cell receptor beta chain emerged from a study of T cell changes during pregnancy in multiple sclerosis. Libraries were prepared by immunoSEQ multiplex PCR; TCRdb keeps only in-frame clonotypes and omits some of them. Found here are about 24,000 clones, roughly 90% of them singletons; the top ten hold approximately 8%. This CDR3 region has 17 residues. After removal of 7 bases from V and 5 bases from J, the junction contained 13 bases not matched to a gene. Germline assignment: CDR1 SGHRS and CDR2 YFSETQ. V usage is TRBV5-1 and J usage is TRBJ2-3; TRBD2 matches at 13 bases. The sample consisted of CD8+ T cells from peripheral blood mononuclear cells, taken in the first trimester of pregnancy. The sequence was collected from a female donor in good health, enrolled as a control in a pregnancy study. Written as DNA, the CDR3 is TGCGCCAGCTCCGATACTGGACTAGCGGGGGACCAAGATACGCAGTATTTT. Encoded protein: CASSDTGLAGDQDTQYF.